The T cell receptor beta chain described here comes from a study of human T cells and chemical hapten exposure. Study-wide background: Patch tests put 0.01% DPC on the upper back, read at 6 days. Study observations and caveats: Clustering by CDR3 similarity yielded significantly more large clusters from expanded TCRs than controls.

This clonotype showed up just a few times. The antigen is undetermined. Per the germline V gene, CDR1 is SGHTA and CDR2 is FQGNSA. The CDR3 consists of 15 residues. Trimming stripped 1 base from V and 4 bases from J, with 14 bases between. Within the library, unique molecular identifiers were attached to each individual cDNA molecule. TCRdb redid the calling of the RACE reads with MiXCR, one entry per CDR3 protein. The table has just under 65,000 distinct CDR3 sequences, 9.5% to 12% seen once. The time point denotes: patch test 3, about 24 weeks after DPC sensitization. Sample treatment: therapeutic diphenylcyclopropenone sensitization with weekly scalp DPC. At patch-test visits, sampling came before the patch test.

The receptor comes from a woman aged 30 to 39 with alopecia areata. Some clones in this sample may be carry-over from other donors' samples. Sequencing was performed on whole blood, taken in connection with sensitization to the hapten diphenylcyclopropenone (DPC). The J gene is TRBJ2-7, the V gene TRBV7-2; D not resolved. CDR3 coding DNA: TGTGCCAGCAGCTTAGTATCTATGAAGGAATACGAGCAGTACTTC. This translates into CASSLVSMKEYEQYF.